One and the same sample provided the 29 T cell receptor beta chains below, sequenced in a study of regulatory T cells in long-lasting Graves disease. The TCR beta library used iRepertoire HTBI primers with Arm-PCR amplification of CDR3. TCRdb independently ran MiXCR on the multiplex PCR reads; one entry per CDR3 protein. The sample carries 560,000 or so distinct CDR3 sequences, about 16% recorded once. Time point defined: newly diagnosed GD, antithyroid drugs for less than 3 months. Construction of the TCR library relied on RNA isolated from PBMCs. These records were also assigned to another study, of T cells in Graves' hyperthyroidism and ophthalmopathy.

The sample was peripheral blood mononuclear cells (PBMCs), taken at new diagnosis, from a patient treated with antithyroid drugs. Every receptor here comes from a man between 18 and 35 years old with Graves disease.

This clonotype was counted only a few times. This chain connects TRBV5-1 to TRBJ1-1; the match to TRBD1 covers 8 bases. The CDR3 extends over 13 amino acids. Germline V gives CDR1 SGHRS, CDR2 YFSETQ. V gave up 0 bases and J gave up 7 bases; unmatched junction bases: 2. CDR3: CASSLGTGNEAFF. The CDR3 DNA follows: TGCGCCAGCAGCTTGGGGACAGGGAATGAAGCTTTCTTT.

The J gene is TRBJ1-1, the V gene TRBV12-5, with a possible D match to TRBD1 (5 bases). Germline CDR1 reads LGHNT; CDR2 reads FRNRAP. Trimming cost V 5 bases and J 8 bases, with 18 bases left between them. The CDR3 consists of 14 residues. The CDR3 region is CASGLIPPGGEAFF. The CDR3 nucleotides are TGTGCTAGTGGTCTAATCCCCCCCGGGGGGGAAGCTTTCTTT.

In its sample, this clonotype was seen many times. The chain has TRBV25-1 and TRBJ2-1, with TRBD2 identical over 9 bases. With V trimmed by 4 bases and J by 7 bases, 8 bases remained unmatched. CDR3 length: 15 residues. Germline V gives CDR1 MGHDK, CDR2 SYGVNS. The CDR3 DNA follows: TGTGCCAGCAGTGTTCGGGCGGGAGGGGGTAATGAGCAGTTCTTC. Protein: CASSVRAGGGNEQFF.

The rearrangement links TRBV27 to TRBJ1-4, with D maybe TRBD1 (6 bases). V was pared by 6 bases and J by 5 bases, with 16 bases between. This CDR3 region has 15 residues. Germline V gene data show CDR1 as MNHEY and CDR2 as SMNVEV (reference sequence). CDR3 amino acids: CASSAQGWGNEKLFF. CDR3 in DNA: TGTGCCAGCAGCGCCCAGGGGTGGGGAAATGAAAAACTGTTTTTT. Combining the CDR3 with reference TRBV27 and TRBJ1-4 gives the whole variable domain EAQVTQNPRYLITVTGKKLTVTCSQNMNHEYMSWYRQDPGLGLRQIYYSMNVEVTDKGDVPEGYKVSRKEKRNFPLILESPSPNQTSLYFCASSAQGWGNEKLFFGSGTQLSVL.

Only a few counts were recorded for this clonotype. The chain links TRBV6-2 or TRBV6-3 to TRBJ1-1; TRBD1 aligns across 10 bases. The CDR3 is made up of 16 amino acids. The ends lost 3 bases at V and 1 base at J; junction bases unmatched: 5. CDR1 is MNHEY and CDR2 is SVGEGT in the germline V gene. CDR3 bases: TGTGCCAGCAGTTATTCGACAGGGGGCCGGAACACTGAAGCTTTCTTT. It encodes CASSYSTGGRNTEAFF.

In regard to this clonotype: Given a much more abundant clone one base away, this may be a read error. The chain links TRBV27 to TRBJ2-6; D call uncertain. The CDR3 extends over 15 amino acids. Germline CDR1 is MNHEY and CDR2 is SMNVEV (reference sequence). For the CDR3, the DNA is TGTACCAGCACCCCATTTGGATCTGGGGCCAACGTCCTGACTTTC. Amino acid sequence: CTSTPFGSGANVLTF.

This clonotype was detected a few times. The J gene is TRBJ1-2, the V gene TRBV27; D call uncertain. Deletions cut 4 bases from V and 8 bases from J, with 11 bases between. The CDR3 loop spans 12 amino acids. Germline CDR1 is MNHEY and CDR2 is SMNVEV (reference sequence). CDR3 residues: CASSSRERGYTF. The DNA of the CDR3 is TGTGCCAGCAGTTCCCGTGAACGAGGCTACACCTTC.

V is TRBV6-4 and J is TRBJ1-5; D remains unclear. The CDR3 sequence is 11 residues long. Trimming cost V 8 bases and J 5 bases, with 7 bases left between them. Germline V gene lookup returns CDR1 MRHNA and CDR2 SNTAGT. CDR3: CASGSHQPQHF. In DNA, the CDR3 is TGTGCCAGCGGTAGTCATCAGCCCCAGCATTTT.

This clonotype came up many times. The gene calls are TRBV12-3 or TRBV12-4 and TRBJ2-7; D gene uncertain. The CDR3 has 13 residues. V lost 6 bases and J lost 0, with 9 bases in between. CDR3 nucleotides: TGTGCCAGCAGCGTAGCAAGCTCCTACGAGCAGTACTTC. As protein: CASSVASSYEQYF.

This chain joins TRBV11-2 and TRBJ2-2; 8 bases align to TRBD2. The CDR3 contains 15 residues. Trimming removed 2 bases from V and 9 bases from J; junction bases left unmatched: 8. Germline V lookup: CDR1 SGHAT, CDR2 FQNNGV. Here the CDR3 reads CASSLTTSGHRELFF. As DNA, the CDR3 is TGTGCCAGCAGCTTAACAACTAGCGGCCACCGGGAGCTGTTTTTT.

The table lists this clonotype with a few counts. This chain joins TRBV27 and TRBJ1-3, with a possible D match to TRBD1 (6 bases). CDR1 and CDR2 (germline): MNHEY, SMNVEV (reference sequence). The CDR3 extends over 13 amino acids. With 9 bases removed from V and 2 bases from J, the gap between germline ends came to 11 bases. This CDR3 reads CASGKGAGNTIYF. CDR3 in DNA: TGTGCCAGTGGGAAGGGGGCTGGAAACACCATATATTTT.

This clonotype was counted a few times. The chain links TRBV12-3 or TRBV12-4 to TRBJ2-1; TRBD2 matches at 13 bases. The CDR3 length is 15 residues. Unmatched junction bases numbered 4, after V lost 4 bases and J lost 7 bases. This chain's CDR3 is CASSWGLAGSNEQFF. Written as DNA, the CDR3 is TGTGCCAGCAGTTGGGGACTAGCGGGAAGTAATGAGCAGTTCTTC.

The chain recombines TRBV27 with TRBJ2-1, with TRBD2 as a possible D gene (5 bases). The CDR3 totals 13 residues. Germline values: CDR1 MNHEY, CDR2 SMNVEV (reference sequence). The germline V and J ends were trimmed by 8 bases and 2 bases, with 10 bases remaining between them. This chain's CDR3 is CASLSGPYNEQFF. Written as DNA, the CDR3 is TGTGCCAGCCTGAGCGGCCCCTACAATGAGCAGTTCTTC.

The table lists this clonotype with many counts. The rearrangement links TRBV12-3 or TRBV12-4 to TRBJ2-3; TRBD2 aligns across 7 bases. The CDR3 is made up of 18 amino acids. V shed 6 bases, J shed 2 bases, and the junction held 17 bases outside the gene matches. CDR3: CASSRRGISGLFTDTQYF. DNA of the CDR3: TGTGCCAGCAGCCGGAGGGGAATTAGCGGGCTGTTCACAGATACGCAGTATTTT.

This clonotype was recorded many times. This sequence joins TRBV11-1 and TRBJ2-3; perhaps TRBD2 as D (6 bases). Germline V lookup: CDR1 SGHAT, CDR2 FQDESV (reference sequence). The CDR3 length is 16 residues. Deletions cut 5 bases from V and 1 base from J, with 16 bases between. CDR3 residues: CASSPLWEAGTDTQYF. The CDR3 nucleotides are TGTGCCAGCAGCCCTTTATGGGAGGCTGGCACAGATACGCAGTATTTT.

This clonotype appeared many times. This rearrangement joins TRBV2 to TRBJ2-1; TRBD1 matches 9 bases. This CDR3 contains 15 residues. V shed 6 bases and J 6 bases; nucleotides not matched to a gene: 9. Germline CDR1 is SNHLY and CDR2 is FYNNEI. The CDR3 spells CASSPPGQGFNEQFF. For the CDR3, the DNA is TGTGCCAGCAGCCCTCCGGGACAGGGATTCAATGAGCAGTTCTTC.

A few counts support this clonotype. V and J are TRBV4-1 and TRBJ2-2; TRBD2 matches 11 bases. The CDR3 is 16 amino acids. The V gene's germline CDR1 is MGHRA and CDR2 YSYEKL. V was clipped by 4 bases and J by 2 bases; unmatched bases: 3. The CDR3 nucleotides read TGCGCCAGCAGCCTAGGGACTAGCGGAAACACCGGGGAGCTGTTTTTT. It codes for CASSLGTSGNTGELFF.

This clonotype was observed many times. V usage is TRBV30 and J usage is TRBJ2-3; 10 bases match TRBD2. The CDR3 covers 15 residues. V trimming: 1 base; J trimming: 3 bases; junction bases outside the gene matches: 4. CDR1 is GTSNPN and CDR2 is SVGIG in the germline V gene (reference sequence). The CDR3 is CAWSELAGVTDTQYF. In DNA, the CDR3 is TGTGCCTGGAGTGAGCTAGCGGGAGTAACAGATACGCAGTATTTT.

The chain joins TRBV6-5 to TRBJ1-2; D may be TRBD1 (6 bases). The V gene lost 6 bases and the J gene lost 2 bases, with 13 bases spanning the gap. Looked up from germline, CDR1 is MNHEY and CDR2 is SVGAGI. The CDR3 contains 14 residues. CDR3 nucleotides: TGTGCCAGCAGCTACGGGGGCCTGAACTATGGCTACACCTTC. Translating gives CASSYGGLNYGYTF.

The table lists this clonotype with a few counts. V is TRBV5-1 and J is TRBJ1-6; TRBD1 aligns across 10 bases. CDR1 is SGHRS and CDR2 is YFSETQ in the germline V gene. The CDR3 consists of 16 residues. With 4 bases clipped from V and 8 bases from J, the junction kept 9 bases outside the gene matches. This chain's CDR3 is CASSIFRDRGDSPLHF. Here the CDR3 DNA reads TGCGCCAGCAGCATATTCCGGGACAGGGGTGATTCACCCCTCCACTTT.

This clonotype came up a few times. The rearrangement joins TRBV5-6 to TRBJ2-1; 12 bases line up with TRBD2. The end of the DNA aligns better with TRBJ2-3, so the J call may be wrong. The CDR3 has 19 residues. Per the germline V gene, CDR1 is SGHDT and CDR2 is YYEEEE. The CDR3 spells CASSLTLHVGTSGTDTQYF. CDR3 nucleotides: TGTGCCAGCAGCCTTACCCTCCATGTTGGGACTAGCGGGACAGATACGCAGTATTTT.

The table lists this clonotype with many counts. The chain employs TRBV3-1 and TRBJ2-1; unclear D gene. Per germline, CDR1 LGHDT and CDR2 YNNKEL (reference sequence). The CDR3 spans 15 residues. V lost 2 bases and J lost 4, with 12 bases in between. This CDR3 is CASSQTAEMYNEQFF. Here the CDR3 DNA reads TGTGCCAGCAGCCAAACGGCCGAAATGTACAATGAGCAGTTCTTC.

This clonotype has a count of ten or more. The chain carries TRBV2 and TRBJ2-2; 9 bases are a match to TRBD1. Germline CDR1 is SNHLY and CDR2 is FYNNEI. The CDR3 extends over 14 amino acids. V was pared by 4 bases and J by 6 bases, with 3 bases of the junction left unmatched. DNA for the CDR3: TGTGCCAGCAGTGGGGACAGGGAGGCCGGGGAGCTGTTTTTT. Protein product: CASSGDREAGELFF.

This clonotype came up a few times. The V call is TRBV5-1, the J call TRBJ2-5; TRBD2 aligns across 14 bases. Germline-derived CDR1 and CDR2 are SGHRS and YFSETQ. Germline trimming cut 3 bases from V and 5 bases from J; bases unmatched to any gene: 9. This CDR3 region has 17 residues. The CDR3 region has the DNA TGCGCCAGCAGCTACGGACTAGCGGGAGGAGCAGGGGAGACCCAGTACTTC. It codes for CASSYGLAGGAGETQYF.

This clonotype was recorded many times. The chain is built from TRBV18 and TRBJ1-1; D is perhaps TRBD1 (5 bases). The CDR3 is made up of 15 amino acids. Germline CDR1 is KGHSH and CDR2 is LQKENI. V was cut by 1 base and J by 3 bases, with 12 bases left in between. DNA of the CDR3: TGTGCCAGCTCACCACTGCTCCGAGGGGACACTGAAGCTTTCTTT. Protein: CASSPLLRGDTEAFF.

This clonotype was seen many times. The chain links TRBV24-1 to TRBJ2-1, with 10 bases fitting TRBD2. V was clipped by 4 bases and J by 6 bases; unmatched bases: 11. CDR3 length: 17 amino acids. Germline-derived CDR1 and CDR2 are KGHDR and SFDVKD. CDR3: CATSEATGTSAGNEQFF. The CDR3 coding sequence is TGTGCCACCAGTGAGGCAACCGGGACTAGCGCAGGCAATGAGCAGTTCTTC.

This clonotype was seen repeatedly, ten times or more. The gene calls are TRBV2 and TRBJ2-1; 7 bases match TRBD2. Looked up from germline, CDR1 is SNHLY and CDR2 is FYNNEI. V lost 2 bases to trimming and J lost 2 bases; unmatched junction nucleotides: 3. This CDR3 region has 15 residues. CDR3 coding DNA: TGTGCCAGCAGTGAATTAGCGGGCCCCTACAATGAGCAGTTCTTC. Translation: CASSELAGPYNEQFF.

This clonotype was observed a few times. The V and J genes are TRBV12-3 or TRBV12-4 and TRBJ2-7; a weak D match, TRBD1 (5 bases). The germline V and J ends were trimmed by 10 bases and 2 bases, with 15 bases remaining between them. This CDR3 has 13 residues. The CDR3 region is CANSPDTTYEQYF. As DNA, the CDR3 is TGTGCCAACAGCCCGGACACTACCTACGAGCAGTACTTC.

CDR3 protein: CSAIPDHYEQYF. DNA of the CDR3: TGCAGTGCTATTCCGGATCACTACGAGCAGTACTTC. The J gene is TRBJ2-7, the V gene TRBV20-1, with unresolved D. Trimming removed 4 bases from V and 3 bases from J, with 10 bases in between. CDR1 is DFQATT, CDR2 SNEGSKA, per germline (reference sequence). This CDR3 contains 12 residues.